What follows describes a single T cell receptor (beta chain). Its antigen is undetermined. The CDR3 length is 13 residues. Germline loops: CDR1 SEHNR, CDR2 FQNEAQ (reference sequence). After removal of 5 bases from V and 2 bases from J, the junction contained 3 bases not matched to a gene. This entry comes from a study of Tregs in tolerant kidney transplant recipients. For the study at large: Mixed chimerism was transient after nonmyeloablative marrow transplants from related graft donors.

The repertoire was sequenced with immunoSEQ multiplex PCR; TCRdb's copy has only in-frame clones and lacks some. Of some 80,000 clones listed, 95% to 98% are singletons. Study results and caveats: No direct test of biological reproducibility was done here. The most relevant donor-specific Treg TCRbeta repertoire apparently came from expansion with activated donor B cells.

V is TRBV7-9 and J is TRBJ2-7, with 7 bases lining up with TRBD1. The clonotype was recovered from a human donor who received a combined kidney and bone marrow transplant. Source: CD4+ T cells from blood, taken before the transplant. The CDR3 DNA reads TGTGCCAGCAGCCTGGGACAGCCCTACGAGCAGTACTTC. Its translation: CASSLGQPYEQYF.